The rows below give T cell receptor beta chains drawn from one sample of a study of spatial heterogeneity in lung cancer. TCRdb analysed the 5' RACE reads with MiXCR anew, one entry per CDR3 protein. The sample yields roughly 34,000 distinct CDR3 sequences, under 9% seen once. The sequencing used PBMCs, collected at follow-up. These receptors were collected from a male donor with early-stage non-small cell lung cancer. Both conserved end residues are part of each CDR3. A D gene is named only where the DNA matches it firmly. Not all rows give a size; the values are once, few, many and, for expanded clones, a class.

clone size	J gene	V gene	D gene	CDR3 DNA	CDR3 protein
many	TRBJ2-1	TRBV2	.	TGTGCCAGCAACAGACGGCAAGGAAGGGATGAGCAGTTCTTC	CASNRRQGRDEQFF
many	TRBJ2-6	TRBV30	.	TGTGCCTGGAGTACGGAACAACTCTCTGGGGCCAACGTCCTGACTTTC	CAWSTEQLSGANVLTF
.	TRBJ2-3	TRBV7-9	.	TGTGCCAGCAGCTTAGGGGATAGAGATACGCAGTATTTT	CASSLGDRDTQYF
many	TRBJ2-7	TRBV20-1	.	TGCAGTGCTAGGCGGGTGGGGGAGCAGTACTTC	CSARRVGEQYF
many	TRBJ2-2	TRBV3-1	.	TGTGCCAGCAGCCTACAGCTGAACACCGGGGAGCTGTTTTTT	CASSLQLNTGELFF
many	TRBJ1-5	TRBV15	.	TGTGCCACCAGCCGACGACACAATCAGCCCCAGCATTTT	CATSRRHNQPQHF
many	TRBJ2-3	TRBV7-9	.	TGTGCCAGCAGCCGGGACACTTACACAGATACGCAGTATTTT	CASSRDTYTDTQYF
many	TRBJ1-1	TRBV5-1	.	TGCGCCAGCAGCGGGGCCTTTATGAACACTGAAGCTTTCTTT	CASSGAFMNTEAFF
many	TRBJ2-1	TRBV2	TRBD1	TGTGCCAGCAGGGCCCCGGACAGGGGGGACAATGAGCAGTTCTTC	CASRAPDRGDNEQFF
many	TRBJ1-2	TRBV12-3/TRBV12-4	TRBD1	TGTGCCAGCAGCTACCAGACAGGGAGCGGCTACACCTTC	CASSYQTGSGYTF
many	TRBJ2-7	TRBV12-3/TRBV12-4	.	TGTGCCAGCACCAACGGGGGCCCCTACGAGCAGTACTTC	CASTNGGPYEQYF
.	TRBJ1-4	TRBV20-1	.	TGCAGTGCGCGGAGGAGAGGTGCAACTAATGAAAAACTGTTTTTT	CSARRRGATNEKLFF
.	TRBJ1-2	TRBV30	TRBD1	TGTGCCTGGAAGGGGACAGGGACGTGGTCGACCAACTATGGCTACACCTTC	CAWKGTGTWSTNYGYTF
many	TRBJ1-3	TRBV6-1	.	TGTGCCAGCAGTGAAATGGGATCTGGAAACACCATATATTTT	CASSEMGSGNTIYF
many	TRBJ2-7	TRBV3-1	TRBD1	TGTGCCAGCAGCCTTGGACAGGGGGGTGCCGAGCAGTACTTC	CASSLGQGGAEQYF
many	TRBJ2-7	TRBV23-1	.	TGCGCCAGCTGCCTCAGCGGAATTCACTCCTACGAGCAGTACTTC	CASCLSGIHSYEQYF
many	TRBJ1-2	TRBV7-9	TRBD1	TGTGCCAGCAGCTCCCTGGGGACAGGGGATGGCTACACCTTC	CASSSLGTGDGYTF
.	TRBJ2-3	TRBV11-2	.	TGTGCCAGCACGTTACAGGTTTTTATAGGGACAGATACGCAGTATTTT	CASTLQVFIGTDTQYF
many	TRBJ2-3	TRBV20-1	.	TGCAGTGCCCCCCAACGGGACTCTGGGACAGATACGCAGTATTTT	CSAPQRDSGTDTQYF
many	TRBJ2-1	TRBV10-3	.	TGTGCCATCAGTGATCGCGGCGATGAGCAGTTCTTC	CAISDRGDEQFF
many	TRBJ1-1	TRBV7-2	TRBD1	TGTGCCAGCAGCTTGACAGGGGGAGGCACTGAAGCTTTCTTT	CASSLTGGGTEAFF
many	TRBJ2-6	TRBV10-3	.	TGTGCCATCAGTGACCCGGAGGGGACTCCCCGCTCTGGGGCCAACGTCCTGACTTTC	CAISDPEGTPRSGANVLTF
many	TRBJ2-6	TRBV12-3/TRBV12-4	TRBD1	TGTGCCAGCAGTTCATGGGACAGACTCAGCTCTGGGGCCAACGTCCTGACTTTC	CASSSWDRLSSGANVLTF
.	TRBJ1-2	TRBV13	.	TGTGCCAGCAGTGGGTCAGGGAACTATGGCTACACCTTC	CASSGSGNYGYTF
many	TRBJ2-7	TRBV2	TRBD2	TGTGCCAGCAGTGAAGTGAGACTAGCGGTCTACGAGCAGTACTTC	CASSEVRLAVYEQYF
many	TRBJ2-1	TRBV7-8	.	TGTGCCAGCAGCTTAGAAGCCGGGACCCCAGGGCTCCATGAGCAGTTCTTC	CASSLEAGTPGLHEQFF
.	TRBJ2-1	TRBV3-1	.	TGTGCCAGCAGCCAAGGAAGCAATGAGCAGTTCTTC	CASSQGSNEQFF
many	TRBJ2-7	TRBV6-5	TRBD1	TGTGCCAGCAGCCCGGGACAGGGACTCTACGAGCAGTACTTC	CASSPGQGLYEQYF
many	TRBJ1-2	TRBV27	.	TGTGCCAGCAGTCCCAGCCCAGCCCCAGGGTATGGCTACACCTTC	CASSPSPAPGYGYTF
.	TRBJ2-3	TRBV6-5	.	TGTGCCAGCAGTTACGGGGCTACAGATACGCGGTATTTT	CASSYGATDTRYF
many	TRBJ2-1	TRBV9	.	TGTGCCAGCAGCGAACAGGGCCAAGGGTTCTACAATGAGCAGTTCTTC	CASSEQGQGFYNEQFF
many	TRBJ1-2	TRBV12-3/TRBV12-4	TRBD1	TGTGCCAGCAGTTTAGGGAGGACAGGGGGCGTTGGCTACACCTTC	CASSLGRTGGVGYTF
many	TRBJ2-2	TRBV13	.	TGTGCCAGCAGCAAGAGGGTGGCGGGCACCGGGGAGCTGTTTTTT	CASSKRVAGTGELFF
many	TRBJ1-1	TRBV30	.	TGTGCCTGGAGTCGAACCAGGTGGGGTTCGAGCGGCACTGAAGCTTTCTTT	CAWSRTRWGSSGTEAFF
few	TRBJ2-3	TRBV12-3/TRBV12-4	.	TGTGCCAGCAGGACACCAGGGTCCGATACGCAGTATTTT	CASRTPGSDTQYF
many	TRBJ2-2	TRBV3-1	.	TGTGCCAGCAGCCAATTGGGGTCCGGGGAGCTGTTTTTT	CASSQLGSGELFF
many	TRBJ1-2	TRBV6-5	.	TGTGCCAGCAGTTATGGAACAGCCGTGTTGGGAGGCTACACCTTC	CASSYGTAVLGGYTF
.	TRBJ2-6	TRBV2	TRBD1	TGTGCCAGGACAGGGTCTGGGGCCAACGTCCTGACTTTC	CARTGSGANVLTF
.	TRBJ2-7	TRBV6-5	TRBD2	TGTGCCAGCAGTGGGACTAGCGGGGGGTACGAGCAGTACTTC	CASSGTSGGYEQYF
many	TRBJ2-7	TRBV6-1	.	TGTGCCAGCAGTGAAGCTTCCAAGGCCTACGAGCAGTACTTC	CASSEASKAYEQYF
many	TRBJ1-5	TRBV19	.	TGTGCCAGTAGTCCGGGGACACTCGGTCAGCCCCAGCATTTT	CASSPGTLGQPQHF
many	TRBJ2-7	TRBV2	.	TGTGCCAGCAGTCCGGACACCGGTTGGAAGCAGTACTTC	CASSPDTGWKQYF
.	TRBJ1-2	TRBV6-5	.	TGTGCCAGCAGTTATCAGCCTAACTATGGCTACACCTTC	CASSYQPNYGYTF
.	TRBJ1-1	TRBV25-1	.	TGTGCCAGCAGTGTCGGGAACACTGAAGCTTTCTTT	CASSVGNTEAFF
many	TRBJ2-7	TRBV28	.	TGTGCCAGCAGTTTGGGCTACCGATACGAGCAGTACTTC	CASSLGYRYEQYF
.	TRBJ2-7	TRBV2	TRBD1	TGTGCCAGCAGGCGGACAGGGGGCGACCTCTACGAGCAGTACTTC	CASRRTGGDLYEQYF
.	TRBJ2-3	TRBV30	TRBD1	TGTGCCTGGAACCGGGACAGAGGCACAGGTACGCAGTATTTT	CAWNRDRGTGTQYF
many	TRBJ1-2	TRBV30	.	TGTGCCTGGATTCCAGGTGGCTACACCTTC	CAWIPGGYTF
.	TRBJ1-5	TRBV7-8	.	TGTGCCAGCAGCTTACAGGGAGTGGGTCAGCCCCAGCATTTT	CASSLQGVGQPQHF
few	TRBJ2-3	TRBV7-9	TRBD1	TGTGCCAGCAGCGGGTGGACAGGGGGGACCACAGATACGCAGTATTTT	CASSGWTGGTTDTQYF
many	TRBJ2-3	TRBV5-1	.	TGCGCCAGCAGCTTGGGGGGGCGACTCACAGATACGCAGTATTTT	CASSLGGRLTDTQYF
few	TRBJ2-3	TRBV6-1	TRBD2	TGTGCCAGCAGTGAAGCGTGGCGGGGGGGCCGCACAGATACGCAGTATTTT	CASSEAWRGGRTDTQYF
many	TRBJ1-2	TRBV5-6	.	TGTGCCAGCAGCTTATCTGCGATTCTCCGCTACACCTTC	CASSLSAILRYTF
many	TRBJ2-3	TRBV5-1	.	TGCGCCAGCAGGGTTGGCACAGATACGCAGTATTTT	CASRVGTDTQYF
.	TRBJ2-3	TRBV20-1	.	TGCAGTGCTAGAGCTCCCGAGGGAGATACGCAGTATTTT	CSARAPEGDTQYF
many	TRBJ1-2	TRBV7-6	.	TGTGCCAGCAGCTTAGGTATAGGTGATAGCTATGGCTACACCTTC	CASSLGIGDSYGYTF
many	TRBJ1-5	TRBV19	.	TGTGCCAGTAGCAGAGACGGGGGCCGCGGCAATCAGCCCCAGCATTTT	CASSRDGGRGNQPQHF
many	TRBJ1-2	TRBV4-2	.	TGTGCCAGCAGCCAAGAAATAATTCAGGTTAACTATGGCTACACCTTC	CASSQEIIQVNYGYTF
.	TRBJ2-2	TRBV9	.	TGTGCCAGCAGGGACCCCGGGGACGTTTATTCCGGGGAGCTGTTTTTT	CASRDPGDVYSGELFF